The 32 T cell receptor beta chains in this list originate from one sample, sequenced in a study of cytomegalovirus exposure and HLA in healthy donors. The study ran its PCR with 60 Vbeta and 13 Jbeta primers. Profiling relied on immunoSEQ multiplex PCR, and the TCRdb table lists in-frame clones only, not all of them. The sample features roughly 100,000 clones, with about 3% in its top ten. Specimen: PBMCs. Receptors were obtained from a man aged 35-49 years in good health and CMV-seronegative.

The chain uses TRBV7-9 and TRBJ2-5; 12 nucleotides align to TRBD2. The CDR3 has 16 amino acids. Per germline, CDR1 SEHNR and CDR2 FQNEAQ (reference sequence). The V and J ends lost 3 bases and 5 bases, in that order; junction bases with no gene match: 7. CDR3 DNA: TGTGCCAGCAGCTTCTGGACTAGCGGGGTTGGGGAGACCCAGTACTTC. Protein sequence: CASSFWTSGVGETQYF. Complete variable domain (other parts from reference TRBV7-9 and TRBJ2-5): DTGVSQNPRHKITKRGQNVTFRCDPISEHNRLYWYRQTLGQGPEFLTYFQNEAQLEKSRLLSDRFSAERPKGSFSTLEIQRTEQGDSAMYLCASSFWTSGVGETQYFGPGTRLLVL.

This chain links TRBV12-5 with TRBJ2-5; D unresolved. The ends were cut back, 1 base at V and 4 bases at J, with 7 bases in the middle. CDR3 length: 13 amino acids. CDR1 is LGHNT and CDR2 is FRNRAP in the germline V gene. The chain's CDR3 is CASGLDWPETQYF. CDR3 sequence (DNA): TGTGCTAGTGGTTTGGATTGGCCAGAGACCCAGTACTTC.

The chain joins TRBV27 to TRBJ2-1, with 7 bases lining up with TRBD1. CDR1 MNHEY and CDR2 SMNVEV come from the germline V gene (reference sequence). The CDR3 has 14 amino acids. The J segment lost 1 base and the V segment lost 6 bases, leaving 3 bases of the junction unmatched. The CDR3 here is CASSAGGSYNEQFF. The CDR3 region has the DNA TGTGCCAGCAGCGCAGGGGGATCCTACAATGAGCAGTTCTTC.

The V call is TRBV6-5, the J call TRBJ2-7; 7 bases align to TRBD2. The CDR3 has 15 residues. The germline V gene encodes CDR1 MNHEY and CDR2 SVGAGI. The V and J ends lost 2 bases and 1 base, in that order; junction bases with no gene match: 5. CDR3 bases: TGTGCCAGCAGTTACGTAGCGGGTCTGTCCTACGAGCAGTACTTC. As protein: CASSYVAGLSYEQYF.

The chain combines TRBV5-6 with TRBJ2-7; possible D gene TRBD1, 5 bases. Germline V gives CDR1 SGHDT, CDR2 YYEEEE. Trimming shortened V by 4 bases and J by 5 bases, and 10 bases separated the two germline ends. The CDR3 consists of 12 residues. The CDR3 nucleotides read TGTGCCAGCAGCACGCTAGGGGACGAGCAGTACTTC. It codes for CASSTLGDEQYF. Together with reference TRBV5-6 and TRBJ2-7, the CDR3 gives the full variable domain: DAGVTQSPTHLIKTRGQQVTLRCSPKSGHDTVSWYQQALGQGPQFIFQYYEEEERQRGNFPDRFSGHQFPNYSSELNVNALLLGDSALYLCASSTLGDEQYFGPGTRLTVT.

CDR3 coding DNA: TGCAGCGTTGCCCCAGGGGGATTCACAGATACGCAGTATTTT. This sequence encodes CSVAPGGFTDTQYF. This chain connects TRBV29-1 to TRBJ2-3; 7 bases are a match to TRBD1. CDR1 is SQVTM and CDR2 is ANQGSEA in the germline V gene. CDR3 length: 14 amino acids. V was clipped by 4 bases and J by 2 bases; unmatched bases: 6.

The chain has TRBV6-4 and TRBJ1-1; unclear D gene. CDR1 and CDR2 (germline): MRHNA, SNTAGT. V lost 0 bases and J 8 bases, leaving 10 bases between the germline ends. The length of the CDR3 is 13 residues. CDR3 in amino acids: CASSDSVGGEAFF. In DNA, the CDR3 is TGTGCCAGCAGTGACTCGGTCGGAGGGGAAGCTTTCTTT.

CDR3: CASSAFGTGGEKLFF. In nucleotides, the CDR3 is TGTGCCAGCAGTGCCTTTGGGACAGGGGGTGAAAAACTGTTTTTT. The J gene is TRBJ1-4, the V gene TRBV6-1; the match to TRBD1 covers 11 bases. This CDR3 has 15 amino acids. Unmatched junction bases numbered 5, after V lost 4 bases and J lost 7 bases. In germline, CDR1 is MNHNS, CDR2 SASEGT.

The chain employs TRBV5-4 and TRBJ2-2, with 9 bases fitting TRBD1. V was pared by 5 bases and J by 3 bases, with 11 bases of the junction left unmatched. Looked up from germline, CDR1 is SGHNT and CDR2 is YYREEE (reference sequence). The CDR3 is 17 residues long. The CDR3, as DNA: TGTGCCAGCAGGCCGACCCTTCGACAGGGGGACACCGGGGAGCTGTTTTTT. It specifies CASRPTLRQGDTGELFF. The variable domain in full, completed from reference TRBV5-4 and TRBJ2-2, reads ETGVTQSPTHLIKTRGQQVTLRCSSQSGHNTVSWYQQALGQGPQFIFQYYREEENGRGNFPPRFSGLQFPNYSSELNVNALELDDSALYLCASRPTLRQGDTGELFFGEGSRLTVL.

This chain uses TRBV6-6 with TRBJ2-3; 8 bases are a match to TRBD2. The germline V gene encodes CDR1 MNHNY and CDR2 SVGAGI (reference sequence). V gave up 5 bases and J gave up 2 bases; unmatched junction bases: 9. The CDR3 is 16 residues long. The CDR3 here is CASSLRTSRYTDTQYF. In DNA form, the CDR3 reads TGTGCCAGCAGTCTTCGGACTAGCAGATACACAGATACGCAGTATTTT.

CDR3 sequence reads: CSVPSGLAGGLETQYF. CDR3 coding DNA: TGCAGCGTGCCCTCGGGACTAGCGGGGGGGCTGGAGACCCAGTACTTC. The chain uses TRBV29-1 and TRBJ2-5, with 16 bases aligning to TRBD2. Per germline, CDR1 SQVTM and CDR2 ANQGSEA. The V and J ends lost 6 bases and 5 bases, in that order; junction bases with no gene match: 9. The CDR3 extends over 16 amino acids.

V and J are TRBV4-2 and TRBJ2-7; TRBD2 agrees at 10 bases. The CDR3 is made up of 17 amino acids. Germline V gives CDR1 LGHNA, CDR2 YNFKEQ. Germline trimming cut 4 bases from V and 3 bases from J; bases unmatched to any gene: 12. The CDR3 sequence is CASSPDASGGHGYEQYF. For the CDR3, the DNA is TGTGCCAGCAGCCCGGACGCTAGCGGGGGCCACGGCTACGAGCAGTACTTC.

The genes are TRBV6-5 and TRBJ1-2; TRBD1 matches 7 bases. The ends lost 8 bases at V and 6 bases at J; junction bases unmatched: 12. The CDR3 has 14 amino acids. Germline V gives CDR1 MNHEY, CDR2 SVGAGI. CDR3 bases: TGTGCCAGCTGGGGAAGCCCTACAGGGGATGGCTACACCTTC. Its translation is CASWGSPTGDGYTF.

The genes are TRBV7-2 and TRBJ2-1; TRBD1 matches at 7 bases. From germline, CDR1 is SGHTA and CDR2 FQGNSA. With 6 bases clipped from V and 0 bases from J, the junction kept 5 bases outside the gene matches. This CDR3 contains 15 residues. CDR3 residues: CASSLGDSSYNEQFF. CDR3 DNA: TGTGCCAGCAGTTTGGGGGACAGCTCCTACAATGAGCAGTTCTTC.

The rearrangement joins TRBV2 to TRBJ2-3; 9 bases line up with TRBD1. The junction had 10 bases not matched to a gene; V was cut back by 8 bases and J by 1 base. Germline CDR1 is SNHLY and CDR2 is FYNNEI. The CDR3 spans 16 residues. Here the CDR3 DNA reads TGTGCCAGCCCCGGGACAGGGCGCTGGCGCACAGATACGCAGTATTTT. It translates to CASPGTGRWRTDTQYF.

As DNA, the CDR3 is TGTGCCAGCATGGGGGACAGGGGAAACACCGGGGAGCTGTTTTTT. Its protein is CASMGDRGNTGELFF. The rearrangement joins TRBV28 to TRBJ2-2; 10 bases match TRBD1. The CDR3 spans 15 residues. V trimming: 7 bases; J trimming: 2 bases; junction bases outside the gene matches: 4. The germline V gene has CDR1 MDHEN and CDR2 SYDVKM.

About this clone: The missing conserved phenylalanine or tryptophan at the end of this CDR3 makes a read error likely. This sequence joins TRBV6-8 and TRBJ2-7; perhaps TRBD2 as D (5 bases). The CDR3 length is 14 residues. Trimming cost V 2 bases and J 5 bases, with 13 bases left between them. Germline V gene lookup returns CDR1 MNHGY and CDR2 SAAAGT. CDR3 region: CASSYAQTIHEQYL. Here the CDR3 DNA reads TGTGCCAGCAGTTACGCCCAGACTATACACGAGCAGTACCTC.

The J gene is TRBJ2-5, the V gene TRBV28; 15 nucleotides agree with TRBD2. J was trimmed by 2 bases and V by 1 base; bases with no gene match: 5. The CDR3 length is 18 residues. The germline gives CDR1 MDHEN, CDR2 SYDVKM. The CDR3 DNA sequence: TGTGCCAGCAGTTTATTATCGGGACTAGCGGGAGGACAAGAGACCCAGTACTTC. Amino acids: CASSLLSGLAGGQETQYF.

The chain combines TRBV7-2 with TRBJ2-7, with D possibly TRBD1 on 5 matching bases. The CDR3 consists of 14 residues. CDR1 and CDR2 (germline): SGHTA, FQGNSA. Trimming stripped 6 bases from V and 5 bases from J, with 17 bases between. The CDR3 nucleotides read TGTGCCAGCAGTCCCTCGCAGGGCACGGACGAGCAGTACTTC. Protein sequence: CASSPSQGTDEQYF.

The J gene is TRBJ2-7, the V gene TRBV7-2; 7 bases map to TRBD2. The CDR3 covers 15 residues. Trimming removed 3 bases from V and 2 bases from J; junction bases left unmatched: 7. Looked up from germline, CDR1 is SGHTA and CDR2 is FQGNSA. CDR3 sequence reads: CASSFGEGFPYEQYF. The CDR3 DNA sequence: TGTGCCAGCAGCTTCGGGGAGGGTTTTCCCTACGAGCAGTACTTC.

The chain carries TRBV19 and TRBJ2-7, with 10 bases that match TRBD1. Trimming cost V 5 bases and J 6 bases; bases outside gene matches: 7. The germline V gene has CDR1 LNHDA and CDR2 SQIVND (reference sequence). The CDR3 extends over 14 amino acids. Written as DNA, the CDR3 is TGTGCCAGTAGTCCTACGGGACAGGGGAGCGAGCAGTACTTC. Protein sequence: CASSPTGQGSEQYF.

This chain links TRBV25-1 with TRBJ2-2; TRBD1 aligns across 7 bases. This CDR3 spans 14 amino acids. Germline CDR1 and CDR2: MGHDK and SYGVNS. The V and J ends lost 7 bases and 6 bases, in that order; junction bases with no gene match: 8. The CDR3 DNA reads as TGTGCCAGCACCCCGACAGGGAGTGCCGGGGAGCTGTTTTTT. It specifies CASTPTGSAGELFF. Together with reference TRBV25-1 and TRBJ2-2, the CDR3 gives the full variable domain: EADIYQTPRYLVIGTGKKITLECSQTMGHDKMYWYQQDPGMELHLIHYSYGVNSTEKGDLSSESTVSRIRTEHFPLTLESARPSHTSQYLCASTPTGSAGELFFGEGSRLTVL.

The V gene is TRBV30, the J gene TRBJ2-1; 10 bases agree with TRBD1. Germline values: CDR1 GTSNPN, CDR2 SVGIG (reference sequence). The V segment lost 5 bases and the J segment 6 bases; nucleotides outside the gene matches: 10. The CDR3 runs to 15 residues. CDR3 amino acids: CAWGTGTGVGNEQFF. The CDR3 region has the DNA TGTGCCTGGGGCACCGGGACAGGGGTAGGCAATGAGCAGTTCTTC.

This chain uses TRBV5-1 with TRBJ2-2; possible D gene TRBD1, 5 bases. Germline values: CDR1 SGHRS, CDR2 YFSETQ. Trimming removed 1 base at V and 4 bases at J, with 11 bases between. This CDR3 has 15 residues. In nucleotides, the CDR3 is TGCGCCAGCAGCTTGTCTCAGGGAACCACCGGGGAGCTGTTTTTT. This sequence encodes CASSLSQGTTGELFF.

The chain links TRBV6-1 to TRBJ1-2; perhaps TRBD1 as D (6 bases). The CDR3 covers 14 residues. Germline V gives CDR1 MNHNS, CDR2 SASEGT. The V and J ends lost 7 bases and 4 bases respectively, with 16 bases between them. CDR3 protein: CASTSDKGVYGYTF. CDR3 coding DNA: TGTGCCAGCACAAGTGACAAGGGGGTCTATGGCTACACCTTC.

The CDR3 bases are TGTGCCAGCAAGGGGGACAAAGGCGGTTCCTACGAGCAGTACTTC. Encoded protein: CASKGDKGGSYEQYF. The chain recombines TRBV6-1 with TRBJ2-7, with D tentatively TRBD1 (6 bases). Germline V gene sequence: CDR1 MNHNS, CDR2 SASEGT. This CDR3 is 15 amino acids long. V gave up 7 bases and J gave up 1 base, with 17 bases separating them.

The rearrangement links TRBV4-3 to TRBJ2-2; perhaps TRBD1 as D (6 bases). The CDR3 consists of 16 residues. Per germline, CDR1 LGHNA and CDR2 YSLEER. The V gene lost 1 base and the J gene lost 0 bases, with 9 bases spanning the gap. As DNA, the CDR3 is TGCGCCAGCAGCCAAGCTCAGGGGCCGAACACCGGGGAGCTGTTTTTT. Protein sequence: CASSQAQGPNTGELFF.

The CDR3 protein is CASSPQKNIQYF. CDR3 sequence (DNA): TGTGCCAGCAGCCCCCAAAAAAACATTCAGTACTTC. The rearrangement links TRBV6-6 to TRBJ2-4; D unresolved. Looked up from germline, CDR1 is MNHNY and CDR2 is SVGAGI (reference sequence). The CDR3 runs to 12 residues. V was clipped by 6 bases and J by 4 bases, with 7 bases between them.

The genes are TRBV15 and TRBJ1-3; TRBD1 matches at 7 bases. V was pared by 4 bases and J by 8 bases, with 5 bases of the junction left unmatched. The CDR3 runs to 13 residues. Germline-derived CDR1 and CDR2 are LNHNV and YYDKDF (reference sequence). In nucleotides, the CDR3 is TGTGCCACCAGCACGAGACAGGGTGACACCATATATTTT. Its protein product is CATSTRQGDTIYF.

The chain carries TRBV7-6 and TRBJ2-1, with D unresolved. V was clipped by 1 base and J by 0 bases, with 13 bases between them. CDR1 is SGHVS and CDR2 is FNYEAQ in the germline V gene. This CDR3 region has 17 residues. CDR3: CASSLGDTYFSYNEQFF. For the CDR3, the DNA is TGTGCCAGCAGCTTAGGCGACACTTACTTCTCCTACAATGAGCAGTTCTTC.

The V call is TRBV27, the J call TRBJ1-5; 9 bases line up with TRBD1. Germline CDR1 and CDR2: MNHEY and SMNVEV (reference sequence). J gave up 5 bases and V 6 bases, and 11 bases lay outside the gene matches. This CDR3 contains 16 residues. CDR3 in amino acids: CASSATNRGRDQPQHF. CDR3 DNA sequence: TGTGCCAGCAGCGCGACTAACAGGGGGCGGGATCAGCCCCAGCATTTT.

V is TRBV19 and J is TRBJ2-3; weak D call: TRBD2 (6 bases). This CDR3 is built from 13 residues. V was cut by 7 bases and J by 6 bases, with 14 bases left in between. Germline loops: CDR1 LNHDA, CDR2 SQIVND (reference sequence). CDR3 in amino acids: CASMRRGLDTQYF. The CDR3 nucleotides read TGTGCCAGTATGAGGAGGGGTCTTGATACGCAGTATTTT.